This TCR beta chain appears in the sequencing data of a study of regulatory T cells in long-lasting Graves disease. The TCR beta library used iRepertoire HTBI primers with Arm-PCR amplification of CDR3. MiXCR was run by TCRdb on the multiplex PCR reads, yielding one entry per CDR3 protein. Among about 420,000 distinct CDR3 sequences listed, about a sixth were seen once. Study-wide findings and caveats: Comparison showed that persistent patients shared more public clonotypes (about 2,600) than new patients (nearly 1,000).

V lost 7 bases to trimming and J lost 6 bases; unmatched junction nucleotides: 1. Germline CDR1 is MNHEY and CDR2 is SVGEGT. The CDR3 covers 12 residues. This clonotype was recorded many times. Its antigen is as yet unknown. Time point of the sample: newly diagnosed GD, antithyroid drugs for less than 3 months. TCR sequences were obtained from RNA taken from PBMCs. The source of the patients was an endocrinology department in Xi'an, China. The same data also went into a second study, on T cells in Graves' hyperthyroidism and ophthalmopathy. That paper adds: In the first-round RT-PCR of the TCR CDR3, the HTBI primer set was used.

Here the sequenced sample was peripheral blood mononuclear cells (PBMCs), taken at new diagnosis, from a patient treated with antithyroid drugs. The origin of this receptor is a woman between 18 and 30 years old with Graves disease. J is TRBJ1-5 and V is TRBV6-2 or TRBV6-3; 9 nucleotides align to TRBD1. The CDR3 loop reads CASKTGGQPQHF. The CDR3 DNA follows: TGTGCCAGCAAGACAGGGGGTCAGCCCCAGCATTTT.